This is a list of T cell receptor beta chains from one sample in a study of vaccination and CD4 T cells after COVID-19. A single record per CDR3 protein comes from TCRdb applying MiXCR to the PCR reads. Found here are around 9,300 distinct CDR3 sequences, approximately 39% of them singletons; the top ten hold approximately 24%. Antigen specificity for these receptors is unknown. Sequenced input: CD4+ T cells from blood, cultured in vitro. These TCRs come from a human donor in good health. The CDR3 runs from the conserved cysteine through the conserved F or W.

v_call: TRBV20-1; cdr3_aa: CSASGTRGPDTQYF
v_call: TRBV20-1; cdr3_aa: CSARDPLGEGTEAFF
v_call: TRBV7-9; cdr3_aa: CASSVGTVRLGTQYF
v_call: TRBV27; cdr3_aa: CASSRRQEGSYEQYF
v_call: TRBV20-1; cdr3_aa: CSAKAGSSYNEQFF
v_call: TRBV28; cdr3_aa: CASSFGAGFRDYTF
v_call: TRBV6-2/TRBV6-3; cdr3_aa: CASSYSGGIAGELFF
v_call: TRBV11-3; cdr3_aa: CASSRDSSNYGYTF
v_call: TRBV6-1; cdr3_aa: CASRLLPPNDYEQYF
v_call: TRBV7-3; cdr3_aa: CASSFGRVGSEAFF
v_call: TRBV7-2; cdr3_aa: CASSLGSVGGNQPQHF
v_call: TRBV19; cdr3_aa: CASSPGETQYF
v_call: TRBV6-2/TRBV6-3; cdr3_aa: CASSWFMSGSDTQYF